Included here is one T cell receptor (beta chain) sequence, with context. These data come from a study of cytomegalovirus exposure and HLA in healthy donors. The table came from immunoSEQ multiplex PCR; TCRdb's copy has only in-frame clones and leaves some out. The top ten hold about 0.96% of the sample, which has under 400,000 clones, approximately 85% seen once. Germline V CDR1 and CDR2: SEHNR, FQNEAQ (reference sequence). This CDR3 is 15 amino acids long. V gave up 5 bases and J gave up 1 base; unmatched junction bases: 6. Sequences were obtained from PBMCs. The TCR comes from a man aged 25-45 years in good health and CMV-seronegative. The genes are TRBV7-9 and TRBJ1-1; 8 bases align to TRBD1. The CDR3 spells CASSLLDRANTEAFF. CDR3 in DNA: TGTGCCAGCAGCCTCTTGGACAGGGCGAACACTGAAGCTTTCTTT.